One sample yielded the 31 T cell receptor beta chains listed below, sequenced in a study of T cell repertoires in cytomegalovirus infection. TCRdb used MiXCR to reprocess the reads, holding one entry per CDR3 protein. The repertoire holds 150,000 to 200,000 distinct CDR3 sequences, with about a fifth as singletons. These receptors lack a known antigen. This specimen was CD8+ T cells from cultured PBMCs, taken from culture after CMV antigen stimulation. The receptors shown here come from a human donor in good health (CMV status not recorded). Some clones in this sample may be carry-over from other donors' samples.

This clonotype was counted between two and nine times. The chain carries TRBV7-9 and TRBJ2-3; a possible D gene is TRBD1 (6 bases). The CDR3 covers 14 residues. V gave up 4 bases and J gave up 2 bases, with 10 bases separating them. Looked up from germline, CDR1 is SEHNR and CDR2 is FQNEAQ (reference sequence). The CDR3 region has the DNA TGTGCCAGCAGCTGGACAGCATCCACAGATACGCAGTATTTT. This sequence encodes CASSWTASTDTQYF.

CDR3 loop: CASSQGRDRTSYEQYF. The CDR3 DNA reads TGCGCCAGCAGCCAAGGTCGCGACAGGACCTCCTACGAGCAGTACTTC. The V call is TRBV4-1, the J call TRBJ2-7; a possible D gene is TRBD1 (6 bases). Per germline, CDR1 MGHRA and CDR2 YSYEKL. The CDR3 has 16 residues. Trimming stripped 1 base from V and 0 bases from J, with 13 bases between.

This clonotype was seen a few times. CDR3 sequence reads: CASSSGGRETQYF. The CDR3 region has the DNA TGTGCCAGCAGCTCTGGCGGGAGAGAGACCCAGTACTTC. The J gene is TRBJ2-5, the V gene TRBV7-2; 7 bases are a match to TRBD2. The CDR3 spans 13 residues. V lost 4 bases to trimming and J lost 4 bases; unmatched junction nucleotides: 3. Per the germline V gene, CDR1 is SGHTA and CDR2 is FQGNSA.

This rearrangement joins TRBV11-1 to TRBJ2-7; D is possibly TRBD1 or TRBD2 (5 bases each). V lost 5 bases and J 2 bases, leaving 10 bases between the germline ends. The germline V gene has CDR1 SGHAT and CDR2 FQDESV (reference sequence). The CDR3 contains 13 residues. DNA of the CDR3: TGTGCCAGCAGCACTGGGGACCCCTACGAGCAGTACTTC. Residues: CASSTGDPYEQYF.

This rearrangement joins TRBV6-6 to TRBJ1-1, with 7 bases aligning to TRBD1. The CDR3 has 13 residues. Trimming removed 5 bases from V and 4 bases from J; junction bases left unmatched: 4. Germline lookup yields CDR1 MNHNY and CDR2 SVGAGI (reference sequence). The CDR3 loop reads CASSAGTVTEAFF. DNA of the CDR3: TGTGCCAGCAGTGCCGGGACAGTCACTGAAGCTTTCTTT.

The chain carries TRBV7-6 and TRBJ2-3, with D perhaps matching TRBD1 (6 bases). There are 19 residues in the CDR3. Trimming shortened V by 5 bases and J by 0 bases, and 24 bases separated the two germline ends. Per the germline V gene, CDR1 is SGHVS and CDR2 is FNYEAQ. CDR3: CASSLGSQGPRSSTDTQYF. The DNA of the CDR3 is TGTGCCAGCAGCCTAGGTTCCCAGGGGCCGAGGTCTAGCACAGATACGCAGTATTTT.

This clonotype was seen only a few times. This chain uses TRBV7-9 with TRBJ1-5, with D perhaps matching TRBD1 (6 bases). This CDR3 spans 14 amino acids. Trimming shortened V by 4 bases and J by 4 bases, and 11 bases separated the two germline ends. The germline CDR1 and CDR2 sequences are SEHNR and FQNEAQ (reference sequence). CDR3 sequence: CASSSQGMNQPQHF. CDR3 DNA: TGTGCCAGCAGCTCCCAGGGGATGAATCAGCCCCAGCATTTT.

The chain couples TRBV15 to TRBJ2-7, with no clear D. Trimming took 3 bases from V and 6 from J, leaving 9 bases between them. Per the germline V gene, CDR1 is LNHNV and CDR2 is YYDKDF (reference sequence). The CDR3 spans 12 residues. The CDR3 loop is CATSSFASEQYF. The CDR3 coding sequence is TGTGCCACCAGCAGTTTCGCGTCCGAGCAGTACTTC.

This clonotype was detected only a few times. This chain connects TRBV6-2 or TRBV6-3 to TRBJ2-7; 10 nucleotides match TRBD1. The CDR3 runs 14 residues. J gave up 5 bases and V 4 bases, and 5 bases lay outside the gene matches. Germline V gene data show CDR1 as MNHEY and CDR2 as SVGEGT. CDR3 region: CASSWDRGRHEQYF. Here the CDR3 DNA reads TGTGCCAGCAGTTGGGACAGGGGAAGGCACGAGCAGTACTTC.

This chain connects TRBV9 to TRBJ2-5; 12 nucleotides align to TRBD1. The germline V gene has CDR1 SGDLS and CDR2 YYNGEE. V lost 3 bases to trimming and J lost 5 bases; unmatched junction nucleotides: 8. CDR3 size: 16 residues. CDR3 loop: CASSEGTGGRFETQYF. The CDR3 DNA sequence: TGTGCCAGCAGCGAGGGGACAGGGGGCCGGTTTGAGACCCAGTACTTC.

This clonotype was observed a few times. The CDR3 is CASEGGTGKNTEAFF. The DNA for the CDR3 is TGTGCCAGTGAAGGCGGGACAGGGAAGAACACTGAAGCTTTCTTT. The chain combines TRBV12-3 or TRBV12-4 with TRBJ1-1, with 9 bases identical to TRBD1. The V gene end was trimmed by 9 bases and the J gene end by 1 base; junction bases not matched to a gene: 9. The CDR3 has 15 residues.

The chain joins TRBV5-6 to TRBJ1-1; possible D gene TRBD1, 5 bases. There are 18 residues in the CDR3. V was shortened by 4 bases and J by 1 base, with 23 bases between the two germline ends. The germline V gene has CDR1 SGHDT and CDR2 YYEEEE. CDR3 in amino acids: CASSPYPDMVGRNTEAFF. The CDR3 bases are TGTGCCAGCAGCCCATACCCGGACATGGTGGGTCGGAACACTGAAGCTTTCTTT.

The chain uses TRBV6-8 and TRBJ2-1; 8 bases match TRBD2. CDR3 length: 16 residues. The junction had 3 bases not matched to a gene; V was cut back by 0 bases and J by 2 bases. Germline CDR1 reads MNHGY; CDR2 reads SAAAGT. CDR3: CASSYSKGLAYNEQFF. The CDR3 DNA follows: TGTGCCAGCAGTTACTCGAAGGGACTAGCCTACAATGAGCAGTTCTTC.

This sequence joins TRBV6-1 and TRBJ1-3; D is uncertain. There are 11 residues in the CDR3. Germline assignment: CDR1 MNHNS and CDR2 SASEGT. V was clipped by 8 bases and J by 3 bases, with 5 bases between them. In nucleotides, the CDR3 is TGTGCCAGCCACCTTGGAAACACCATATATTTT. Translation gives CASHLGNTIYF.

This rearrangement joins TRBV6-1 to TRBJ1-5; perhaps TRBD1 as D (5 bases). Trimming pared 3 bases from V and 11 bases from J, leaving 8 bases between. Germline CDR1 and CDR2: MNHNS and SASEGT. The CDR3 loop spans 11 amino acids. CDR3 loop: CASSEGTAQHF. CDR3 nucleotides: TGTGCCAGCAGTGAGGGGACGGCCCAGCATTTT.

This clonotype turned up a few times. The genes are TRBV7-9 and TRBJ2-6; 10 bases line up with TRBD1. The V and J ends lost 3 bases and 0 bases, in that order; junction bases with no gene match: 14. The CDR3 is 21 residues long. In germline, CDR1 is SEHNR, CDR2 FQNEAQ (reference sequence). The CDR3 spells CASSFTVGTGAASSGANVLTF. CDR3 bases: TGTGCCAGCAGCTTTACAGTGGGGACAGGGGCCGCTTCCTCTGGGGCCAACGTCCTGACTTTC.

The gene calls are TRBV12-3 or TRBV12-4 and TRBJ1-5; TRBD1 is a possible D gene (5 bases). This CDR3 has 13 amino acids. V was cut by 3 bases and J by 7 bases, with 10 bases left in between. The CDR3 region is CASSLGQGQPQHF. Here the CDR3 DNA reads TGTGCCAGCAGTTTGGGTCAGGGACAGCCCCAGCATTTT.

This clonotype appeared a few times. Given a much more abundant clone one base away, this may be a read error. The chain carries TRBV7-9 and TRBJ2-7, with a weak D call TRBD1 (6 bases). The germline CDR1 and CDR2 sequences are SEHNR and FQNEAQ (reference sequence). CDR3 length: 14 amino acids. The CDR3 sequence: CASIAQGGSYKQYF. The DNA of the CDR3 is TGTGCCAGCATCGCACAGGGCGGATCCTACAAGCAGTACTTC.

This sequence joins TRBV10-3 and TRBJ1-2; possible D gene TRBD1, 5 bases. This CDR3 has 14 residues. With 6 bases removed from V and 1 base from J, the gap between germline ends came to 12 bases. The germline V gene encodes CDR1 ENHRY and CDR2 SYGVKD. The CDR3 spells CAIRDTDLNYGYTF. Here the CDR3 DNA reads TGTGCCATCAGGGACACCGACCTTAACTATGGCTACACCTTC.

The genes are TRBV9 and TRBJ2-3; 12 bases fit TRBD2. The germline gives CDR1 SGDLS, CDR2 YYNGEE. The CDR3 contains 16 residues. The J segment lost 6 bases and the V segment lost 0 bases, leaving 5 bases of the junction unmatched. The chain's CDR3 is CASSVASGGALDTQYF. DNA for the CDR3: TGTGCCAGCAGCGTAGCTAGCGGGGGGGCTTTGGATACGCAGTATTTT.

This clonotype was recorded at least ten times. V usage is TRBV20-1 and J usage is TRBJ2-1, with TRBD1 identical over 7 bases. V was pared by 3 bases and J by 9 bases, with 11 bases of the junction left unmatched. Germline lookup yields CDR1 DFQATT and CDR2 SNEGSKA (reference sequence). The CDR3 contains 14 residues. The chain's CDR3 is CSASRGTVGREQFF. CDR3 nucleotides: TGCAGTGCTAGTAGGGGGACAGTCGGCCGTGAGCAGTTCTTC.

This clonotype has a handful of counts. V gene TRBV12-3 or TRBV12-4 combines with J gene TRBJ2-5, with D possibly matching TRBD2 (6 bases). This CDR3 has 13 residues. V gave up 1 base and J gave up 10 bases, with 13 bases separating them. The CDR3 DNA follows: TGTGCCAGCAGTTTAGGCAGCCGGGAGCGCCAGTACTTC. It yields the protein CASSLGSRERQYF.

V is TRBV6-5 and J is TRBJ2-2, with D tentatively TRBD2 (5 bases). The CDR3 contains 17 residues. V lost 6 bases and J lost 6, with 23 bases in between. Looked up from germline, CDR1 is MNHEY and CDR2 is SVGAGI. DNA of the CDR3: TGTGCCAGCAGCCCGCACCCTGGGCGGGTAGACGCCGGGGAGCTGTTTTTT. Its protein product is CASSPHPGRVDAGELFF.

This clonotype showed up just a few times. The chain recombines TRBV14 with TRBJ1-4; D unclear. Trimming took off 3 bases at V and 2 bases at J, with 4 bases between the two ends. CDR1 SGHDN and CDR2 FVKESK come from the germline V gene. This CDR3 comprises 13 residues. The CDR3 coding sequence is TGTGCCAGCAGCCACTGGACTAATGAAAAACTGTTTTTT. Its protein is CASSHWTNEKLFF.

V gene TRBV7-2 combines with J gene TRBJ2-7; D is ambiguous. CDR1 and CDR2 from the germline V gene are SGHTA and FQGNSA. Trimming pared 5 bases from V and 0 bases from J, leaving 8 bases between. The CDR3 totals 13 residues. CDR3 DNA sequence: TGTGCCAGCAGCCCCGATTACTCCTACGAGCAGTACTTC. Amino acid sequence: CASSPDYSYEQYF. The variable domain in full, with the rest retrieved from reference TRBV7-2 and TRBJ2-7, is GAGVSQSPSNKVTEKGKDVELRCDPISGHTALYWYRQSLGQGLEFLIYFQGNSAPDKSGLPSDRFSAERTGGSVSTLTIQRTQQEDSAVYLCASSPDYSYEQYFGPGTRLTVT.

This clonotype was seen more than once but under ten times. The chain employs TRBV4-2 and TRBJ2-3; 9 nucleotides line up with TRBD1. The germline V gene encodes CDR1 LGHNA and CDR2 YNFKEQ. The CDR3 has 14 residues. After removal of 4 bases from V and 6 bases from J, the junction contained 5 bases not matched to a gene. CDR3 region: CASSPRTGVDTQYF. CDR3 coding DNA: TGTGCCAGCAGCCCCAGGACAGGGGTGGATACGCAGTATTTT.

This clonotype was seen many times. The chain has TRBV12-3 or TRBV12-4 and TRBJ2-7, with a weak D call TRBD1 (7 bases). This CDR3 region has 12 residues. Trimming took 5 bases from V and 6 from J, leaving 11 bases between them. In DNA, the CDR3 is TGTGCCAGCAGTGGAGGGGGCGGCGAGCAGTACTTC. Its protein is CASSGGGGEQYF.

The table lists this clonotype with a few counts. The V and J genes are TRBV7-9 and TRBJ1-1, with 7 bases aligning to TRBD1. Germline CDR1 SEHNR, CDR2 FQNEAQ (reference sequence). With 5 bases clipped from V and 5 bases from J, the junction kept 5 bases outside the gene matches. The CDR3 length is 13 residues. The DNA for the CDR3 is TGTGCCAGCAGCGATCAGGGACAGACTGAAGCTTTCTTT. This translates into CASSDQGQTEAFF.

CDR3 coding DNA: TGTGCCAGCAGCTTAGAGAGCCGGACAGGAGGGGGATATGGCTACACCTTC. Translated: CASSLESRTGGGYGYTF. This chain links TRBV7-8 with TRBJ1-2; 7 nucleotides agree with TRBD1. The ends lost 1 base at V and 5 bases at J; junction bases unmatched: 13. The CDR3 is 17 amino acids. CDR1 is SGHVS, CDR2 FQNEAQ, per germline.

The chain recombines TRBV27 with TRBJ2-1; 8 bases match TRBD1. After removal of 6 bases from V and 2 bases from J, the junction contained 12 bases not matched to a gene. CDR1 and CDR2 from the germline V gene are MNHEY and SMNVEV (reference sequence). The CDR3 contains 17 residues. The CDR3 loop is CASRPLDRAGAYNEQFF. The CDR3 DNA is TGTGCCAGCAGACCTTTGGACAGGGCAGGGGCCTACAATGAGCAGTTCTTC.

This clonotype was seen at least ten times. This chain joins TRBV5-4 and TRBJ1-2, with 8 bases identical to TRBD1. Per germline, CDR1 SGHNT and CDR2 YYREEE (reference sequence). V gave up 2 bases and J gave up 2 bases; unmatched junction bases: 5. The CDR3 extends over 15 amino acids. In nucleotides, the CDR3 is TGTGCCAGCAGCTTACCGGACAGGGTGAACTATGGCTACACCTTC. Its translation: CASSLPDRVNYGYTF.